Listed here are 17 T cell receptor beta chains from one sample, sequenced in a study of radiotherapy plus CTLA-4 blockade in lung cancer. Method: immunoSEQ multiplex PCR; TCRdb's copy keeps in-frame clones and lacks some. The data show 55,000 to 65,000 clones, 77% seen once. Source: peripheral blood, taken from a patient treated with radiotherapy plus ipilimumab. The receptors were sampled from a human donor with non-small cell lung cancer who had a partial response to radiotherapy plus ipilimumab.

The chain joins TRBV4-1 to TRBJ2-7; D possibly corresponds to TRBD1 (5 bases). V lost 2 bases and J lost 4, with 12 bases in between. The length of the CDR3 is 14 residues. The germline gives CDR1 MGHRA, CDR2 YSYEKL. The CDR3 DNA follows: TGCGCCAGCAGCCAATTTTCAGGGTCGTACGAGCAGTACTTC. It is translated as CASSQFSGSYEQYF.

The V and J genes are TRBV5-1 and TRBJ2-5; 9 bases are a match to TRBD1. The DNA end is more similar to TRBJ2-7, so the J call may be wrong. Looked up from germline, CDR1 is SGHRS and CDR2 is YFSETQ. This CDR3 spans 15 amino acids. CDR3 nucleotide sequence: TGCGCCAGCAGCTTCAGCGGGACAGGGCCCTACGAGCAGTACTTC. Encoded protein: CASSFSGTGPYEQYF.

This chain joins TRBV5-1 and TRBJ1-1; D is unresolved. Germline values: CDR1 SGHRS, CDR2 YFSETQ. The V gene lost 2 bases and the J gene lost 3 bases, with 8 bases spanning the gap. This CDR3 has 13 amino acids. CDR3 in DNA: TGCGCCAGCAGCTTTACGGTGCACACTGAAGCTTTCTTT. Translation gives CASSFTVHTEAFF.

This clone has only one observation. The gene calls are TRBV11-2 and TRBJ1-3; 8 nucleotides align to TRBD1. V dropped 4 bases and J dropped 4; count of bases not matched to a gene: 0. Germline CDR1 is SGHAT and CDR2 is FQNNGV. The CDR3 has 13 residues. CDR3: CASSWDRGNTIYF. CDR3 coding DNA: TGTGCCAGCAGCTGGGACAGGGGAAACACCATATATTTT.

This clone was seen only once. The chain employs TRBV4-3 and TRBJ1-4; 7 positions agree with TRBD1. From germline, CDR1 is LGHNA and CDR2 YSLEER. The junction had 8 bases not matched to a gene; V was cut back by 4 bases and J by 0 bases. The CDR3 covers 17 residues. The CDR3 region has the DNA TGCGCCAGCAGCCCTCGGGACAGCGCCGCAACTAATGAAAAACTGTTTTTT. Translating it yields CASSPRDSAATNEKLFF.

The CDR3 here is CASSPQQGARTNTEAFF. CDR3 nucleotides: TGTGCCAGCAGCCCTCAACAGGGGGCGCGAACAAACACTGAAGCTTTCTTT. The chain has TRBV7-9 and TRBJ1-1; TRBD1 matches at 9 bases. The CDR3 covers 17 residues. Trimming cost V 5 bases and J 2 bases; bases outside gene matches: 12. Germline values: CDR1 SEHNR, CDR2 FQNEAQ (reference sequence).

V and J are TRBV5-1 and TRBJ1-3; TRBD1 matches 10 bases. From germline, CDR1 is SGHRS and CDR2 YFSETQ. Trimming cost V 2 bases and J 0 bases; bases outside gene matches: 5. The CDR3 is 17 residues long. CDR3 protein: CASSFTGQGLSGNTIYF. CDR3 bases: TGCGCCAGCAGCTTCACGGGACAGGGGCTCTCTGGAAACACCATATATTTT.

The table lists this clone with a count of one. The chain has TRBV6-5 and TRBJ1-4, with TRBD1 matching 10 bases. J was trimmed by 10 bases and V by 0 bases; bases with no gene match: 5. Germline V gene data show CDR1 as MNHEY and CDR2 as SVGAGI. CDR3 length: 15 amino acids. Written as DNA, the CDR3 is TGTGCCAGCAGTTACTCATGGACAGGGGGGGGAAAACTGTTTTTT. Translation: CASSYSWTGGGKLFF.

The genes are TRBV11-2 and TRBJ2-3, with D possibly matching TRBD1 (6 bases). The germline V and J ends were trimmed by 5 bases and 5 bases, with 14 bases remaining between them. CDR3 length: 14 amino acids. Germline V lookup: CDR1 SGHAT, CDR2 FQNNGV. The CDR3 loop reads CASSPRGAQDTQYF. The CDR3 DNA reads TGTGCCAGCAGCCCCAGGGGTGCCCAAGATACGCAGTATTTT.

The chain couples TRBV2 to TRBJ1-3; 7 positions agree with TRBD1. CDR3 length: 13 residues. Per germline, CDR1 SNHLY and CDR2 FYNNEI. V was clipped by 5 bases and J by 6 bases; unmatched bases: 4. CDR3 bases: TGTGCCAGCAGTCGTGACAGGGAAAACACCATATATTTT. Translated, it gives CASSRDRENTIYF.

The rearrangement joins TRBV5-1 to TRBJ1-6; 9 nucleotides match TRBD1. Germline V lookup: CDR1 SGHRS, CDR2 YFSETQ. This CDR3 spans 15 amino acids. The V gene end was trimmed by 1 base and the J gene end by 9 bases; junction bases not matched to a gene: 5. DNA for the CDR3: TGCGCCAGCAGCTTGTGGGGACAGGGTGGTTCACCCCTCCACTTT. It specifies CASSLWGQGGSPLHF.

In its sample, this clone ranks as medium-sized. The V and J genes are TRBV27 and TRBJ2-7; 8 bases are a match to TRBD1. The CDR3 is made up of 15 amino acids. Germline CDR1 reads MNHEY; CDR2 reads SMNVEV (reference sequence). V lost 0 bases to trimming and J lost 5 bases; unmatched junction nucleotides: 6. The CDR3 bases are TGTGCCAGCAGTTTATCGGAGACAGGGGCCCACGAGCAGTACTTC. This encodes CASSLSETGAHEQYF.

The chain is built from TRBV2 and TRBJ2-7; maybe TRBD1 (6 bases). The CDR3 is 14 residues long. V was clipped by 2 bases and J by 4 bases, with 12 bases between them. CDR1 is SNHLY, CDR2 FYNNEI, per germline. The DNA of the CDR3 is TGTGCCAGCAGTGAAAGGGGGTTTGGATACGAGCAGTACTTC. Translating it yields CASSERGFGYEQYF.

Only one count was recorded for this clone. The genes are TRBV5-1 and TRBJ2-5; TRBD2 matches at 8 bases. Looked up from germline, CDR1 is SGHRS and CDR2 is YFSETQ. The CDR3 spans 14 residues. J gave up 5 bases and V 0 bases, and 3 bases lay outside the gene matches. DNA of the CDR3: TGCGCCAGCAGCTTGGGGACTAGCCAGGAGACCCAGTACTTC. It translates to CASSLGTSQETQYF.

This clone was counted a few times. The J gene is TRBJ2-2, the V gene TRBV11-3; a possible D gene is TRBD2 (5 bases). Deletions cut 5 bases from V and 3 bases from J, with 10 bases between. This CDR3 comprises 14 residues. The germline V gene has CDR1 SGHNT and CDR2 YENEEA. The CDR3 nucleotides are TGTGCCAGCAGCGGGCAGGAGGACACCGGGGAGCTGTTTTTT. This translates into CASSGQEDTGELFF. Full variable domain (outside the CDR3, taken from reference TRBV11-3 and TRBJ2-2): EAGVVQSPRYKIIEKKQPVAFWCNPISGHNTLYWYLQNLGQGPELLIRYENEEAVDDSQLPKDRFSAERLKGVDSTLKIQPAELGDSAVYLCASSGQEDTGELFFGEGSRLTVL.

The chain carries TRBV6-6 and TRBJ1-3, with D perhaps TRBD1 (5 bases). V gave up 2 bases and J gave up 8 bases, with 19 bases separating them. Germline V gene lookup returns CDR1 MNHNY and CDR2 SVGAGI (reference sequence). The CDR3 is 16 residues long. The CDR3 region is CASSYPRGPYPDTIYF. The CDR3, as DNA: TGTGCCAGCAGTTACCCTAGGGGCCCATATCCGGACACCATATATTTT.

This clone was detected only once. The rearrangement uses TRBV7-2 and TRBJ2-5; 9 bases match TRBD2. The CDR3 runs 18 residues. Germline CDR1 SGHTA, CDR2 FQGNSA. V was pared by 1 base and J by 6 bases, with 15 bases of the junction left unmatched. The CDR3 protein is CASSLDPAGGGVLKTQYF. The CDR3 coding sequence is TGTGCCAGCAGCTTAGACCCAGCGGGGGGAGGGGTTTTAAAGACCCAGTACTTC.